The 9 T cell receptor beta chains below all came from one sample that was sequenced in a study of Ad26.COV2.S vaccination and SARS-CoV-2 variants. Sample treatment: 15 to 20 received Ad26.COV2.S at low or high dose, single or two shots; roughly five received placebo; per-sample allocation not given. Sampling took place 63 days after the first vaccine or placebo injection. Data came from immunoSEQ multiplex PCR; TCRdb stores just in-frame clones and leaves some out. The sample consists of around 500,000 clones, 80% to 90% of them appearing once. The starting material was peripheral blood, obtained in a trial of Ad26.COV2.S vaccine versus placebo. These receptor sequences come from a person aged 18 to 65 who received the Ad26.COV2.S COVID-19 vaccine or a placebo.

This clone was seen a single time. V and J are TRBV30 and TRBJ1-4; D may be TRBD1 (5 bases). The V and J ends lost 5 bases and 8 bases respectively, with 18 bases between them. Germline lookup yields CDR1 GTSNPN and CDR2 SVGIG (reference sequence). CDR3 size: 14 residues. CDR3 amino acids: CAWGPRGSREKLFF. CDR3 in DNA: TGTGCCTGGGGGCCCCGGGGCTCGCGGGAAAAACTGTTTTTT.

In this sample, this clone turned up a few times. The chain links TRBV20-1 to TRBJ1-1, with no clear D. Germline CDR1 is DFQATT and CDR2 is SNEGSKA (reference sequence). V was pared by 8 bases and J by 0 bases, with 7 bases between. The CDR3 length is 11 residues. The CDR3: CSPGMNTEAFF. The DNA of the CDR3 is TGCAGTCCGGGAATGAACACTGAAGCTTTCTTT.

The CDR3 sequence: CASSSVRDYNEQFF. The CDR3 DNA reads as TGTGCCAGCTCATCCGTTCGAGACTACAATGAGCAGTTCTTC. The chain couples TRBV27 to TRBJ2-1; no definite D call. V was trimmed by 8 bases and J by 3 bases, leaving 14 bases between them. The CDR3 has 14 amino acids. Germline CDR1 is MNHEY and CDR2 is SMNVEV (reference sequence).

The gene calls are TRBV6-5 and TRBJ2-5; no firm D call. Per the germline V gene, CDR1 is MNHEY and CDR2 is SVGAGI. V was trimmed by 6 bases and J by 0 bases, leaving 14 bases between them. The CDR3 has 15 amino acids. Written as DNA, the CDR3 is TGTGCCAGCAGCCTACGACGGACGTACCAAGAGACCCAGTACTTC. Encoded protein: CASSLRRTYQETQYF.

The rearrangement joins TRBV6-5 to TRBJ2-7; TRBD2 matches 7 bases. The CDR3 has 12 amino acids. Germline V gene sequence: CDR1 MNHEY, CDR2 SVGAGI. After removal of 7 bases from V and 7 bases from J, the junction contained 7 bases not matched to a gene. CDR3 in DNA: TGTGCCAGCACCACCCTGGGGGGGGAGCAGTACTTC. It encodes CASTTLGGEQYF.

This rearrangement joins TRBV6-1 to TRBJ1-1; D may be TRBD1 (6 bases). V was pared by 1 base and J by 3 bases, with 12 bases between. Germline V lookup: CDR1 MNHNS, CDR2 SASEGT. This CDR3 has 15 amino acids. In DNA, the CDR3 is TGTGCCAGCAGTGAAGGCTGGGGGGCCGACACTGAAGCTTTCTTT. It specifies CASSEGWGADTEAFF.

The J gene is TRBJ2-1, the V gene TRBV3-1 (or the pseudogene TRBV3-2); TRBD2 might be the D (7 bases). This CDR3 is built from 13 residues. Trimming pared 5 bases from V and 8 bases from J, leaving 13 bases between. Germline assignment: CDR1 LGHDT and CDR2 YNNKEL (reference sequence). CDR3 residues: CASSAGASYEQFF. Written as DNA, the CDR3 is TGTGCCAGCAGCGCGGGGGCTAGCTATGAGCAGTTCTTC.

V and J are TRBV9 and TRBJ2-3; possible D gene TRBD1, 6 bases. Germline V gene data show CDR1 as SGDLS and CDR2 as YYNGEE. CDR3 length: 15 amino acids. V was shortened by 4 bases and J by 0 bases, with 12 bases between the two germline ends. CDR3 residues: CASSTRQASTDTQYF. Here the CDR3 DNA reads TGTGCCAGCAGCACCCGACAGGCAAGCACAGATACGCAGTATTTT.

The chain combines TRBV28 with TRBJ1-6, with 7 bases aligning to TRBD1. The V gene's germline CDR1 is MDHEN and CDR2 SYDVKM. The CDR3 covers 17 residues. V shed 5 bases, J shed 4 bases, and the junction held 11 bases outside the gene matches. CDR3 region: CASSPTGAADYNSPLHF. The CDR3 region has the DNA TGTGCCAGCAGTCCCACAGGGGCCGCTGATTATAATTCACCCCTCCACTTT.